The 23 T cell receptor beta chains presented below share a single source sample, sequenced in a study of metastatic and nonmetastatic thyroid tumors. TCRdb re-clonotyped the PCR reads via MiXCR. The sample lists roughly 59,000 clones, around 15% occurring once. Patients had received no treatment of any kind before thyroid surgery. Sequenced material: blood. The receptors derive from a male donor with papillary thyroid cancer or a benign thyroid nodule (not recorded which). Some clones in this sample may be carry-over from other donors' samples.

This chain joins TRBV27 and TRBJ1-6; tentative D call: TRBD1 (5 bases). Trimming cost V 6 bases and J 4 bases, with 19 bases left between them. The germline V gene encodes CDR1 MNHEY and CDR2 SMNVEV (reference sequence). CDR3 length: 17 residues. CDR3 sequence reads: CASRSGGCQCYNSPLHF. The DNA for the CDR3 is TGTGCCAGCAGGTCCGGGGGGTGCCAATGTTATAATTCACCCCTCCACTTT.

There are a few counts of this clone. V gene TRBV24-1 combines with J gene TRBJ2-3; D is undetermined. This CDR3 has 15 amino acids. Per the germline V gene, CDR1 is KGHDR and CDR2 is SFDVKD. V was shortened by 4 bases and J by 2 bases, with 12 bases between the two germline ends. CDR3 in DNA: TGTGCCACCAGTGACCGACATGTATCCACAGATACGCAGTATTTT. Translated: CATSDRHVSTDTQYF.

This clone qualifies as medium-sized. The rearrangement links TRBV6-1 to TRBJ1-3, with D perhaps matching TRBD1 (5 bases). V lost 2 bases, J lost 7 bases, and 6 bases lay in between. This CDR3 is 12 amino acids long. Germline-derived CDR1 and CDR2 are MNHNS and SASEGT. For the CDR3, the DNA is TGTGCCAGCAGTGAATCAGGGAACACCATATATTTT. The encoded protein is CASSESGNTIYF.

In its sample, this clone was seen many times. The chain employs TRBV6-1 and TRBJ2-3; possible D gene TRBD1, 6 bases. Germline CDR1 MNHNS, CDR2 SASEGT. Trimming removed 6 bases from V and 4 bases from J, with 11 bases in between. CDR3 length: 13 residues. DNA of the CDR3: TGTGCCAGCAGGGACCAGGGGCCAGATACGCAGTATTTT. Protein: CASRDQGPDTQYF.

This clone was observed many times. This chain connects TRBV11-3 to TRBJ2-1; D unclear. V lost 4 bases, J lost 12 bases, and 19 bases lay in between. The CDR3 runs 14 residues. The V gene's germline CDR1 is SGHNT and CDR2 YENEEA. In DNA, the CDR3 is TGTGCCAGCAGCTGGCGAGAGATCCCACGGTGGCAGTTCTTC. Its protein product is CASSWREIPRWQFF.

This clone has a count of ten or more. The chain couples TRBV4-1 to TRBJ2-7; D tentatively fits TRBD1 or TRBD2 (5 bases each). V was shortened by 2 bases and J by 0 bases, with 14 bases between the two germline ends. CDR1 is MGHRA, CDR2 YSYEKL, per germline. The CDR3 consists of 16 residues. CDR3 sequence reads: CASSQFRDPNSYEQYF. CDR3 coding DNA: TGCGCCAGCAGCCAATTCCGGGACCCGAACTCCTACGAGCAGTACTTC.

As regards this clone: This may come from a read error, since a much larger clone is one base off. Other DNA sequences in this sample translate to the same CDR3. The V and J genes are TRBV12-3 or TRBV12-4 and TRBJ2-3; 12 bases agree with TRBD2. There are 15 residues in the CDR3. The CDR3 coding sequence is TGTGCCAGCAGTCCAGTCCTAGCGGGGGGGAATACTCAGTATTTT. Protein sequence: CASSPVLAGGNTQYF.

A remark on this clone: A much larger clonotype is one base distant, so this may be a read error. The CDR3 DNA is TGTGCCAGCAGCCCCTGGGGGTACCTCTACGAGCAGTACTTC. Its protein is CASSPWGYLYEQYF. The V call is TRBV7-9, the J call TRBJ2-7, with D perhaps given as TRBD1 or TRBD2 (5 bases each). Trimming shortened V by 5 bases and J by 3 bases, and 14 bases separated the two germline ends. CDR1 and CDR2 (germline): SEHNR, FQNEAQ (reference sequence). This CDR3 region has 14 residues.

This clone was detected many times. The V and J genes are TRBV11-2 and TRBJ2-2, with 7 bases that match TRBD2. Looked up from germline, CDR1 is SGHAT and CDR2 is FQNNGV. J gave up 0 bases and V 8 bases, and 9 bases lay outside the gene matches. The CDR3 contains 16 residues. Here the CDR3 DNA reads TGTGCCAGCCAACGGCGGGGGAGCGCGAACACCGGGGAGCTGTTTTTT. It encodes CASQRRGSANTGELFF.

The chain carries TRBV9 and TRBJ1-2; D possibly corresponds to TRBD1 (6 bases). Trimming removed 0 bases at V and 3 bases at J, with 12 bases between. This CDR3 has 15 amino acids. Germline V CDR1 and CDR2: SGDLS, YYNGEE. The CDR3 here is CASSVEEGGDYGYTF. CDR3 coding DNA: TGTGCCAGCAGCGTAGAAGAAGGGGGAGACTATGGCTACACCTTC.

This clone has ten or more counts. Written as DNA, the CDR3 is TGCGCCAGCAGCTTGGGGACACTAATGAGCTCCTACGAGCAGTACTTC. Protein product: CASSLGTLMSSYEQYF. The V gene is TRBV5-1, the J gene TRBJ2-7; D possibly corresponds to TRBD1 (5 bases). CDR1 and CDR2 from the germline V gene are SGHRS and YFSETQ. The V and J ends lost 0 bases and 0 bases respectively, with 13 bases between them. This CDR3 is built from 16 residues. The full variable domain, its missing parts supplied by reference TRBV5-1 and TRBJ2-7, is KAGVTQTPRYLIKTRGQQVTLSCSPISGHRSVSWYQQTPGQGLQFLFEYFSETQRNKGNFPGRFSGRQFSNSRSEMNVSTLELGDSALYLCASSLGTLMSSYEQYFGPGTRLTVT.

This clone was seen repeatedly, ten times or more. The chain employs TRBV29-1 and TRBJ2-7; perhaps TRBD2 as D (6 bases). Trimming took 2 bases from V and 0 from J, leaving 11 bases between them. This CDR3 has 14 residues. The germline CDR1 and CDR2 sequences are SQVTM and ANQGSEA. This CDR3 is CSVEPPGDSYEQYF. CDR3 sequence (DNA): TGCAGCGTTGAACCCCCGGGGGACTCCTACGAGCAGTACTTC.

In its sample, this clone was seen a few times. A much larger clone differs from this one at a single base, so this may be a read error. J is TRBJ1-2 and V is TRBV2; D is uncertain. Germline lookup yields CDR1 SNHLY and CDR2 FYNNEI. V gave up 7 bases and J gave up 9 bases, with 18 bases separating them. The CDR3 has 13 residues. The CDR3 DNA follows: TGTGCCAGCAAATTGACCGACCTCCCGCGCTACACCTTC. Amino acids: CASKLTDLPRYTF.

Of note for this clone: At one end, the junction sequence differs from germline, possibly due to a read error. The chain links TRBV13 to TRBJ2-7, with a tentative D call TRBD2 (5 bases). The CDR3 has 14 residues. Germline CDR1 and CDR2: PRHDT and FYEKMQ (reference sequence). The CDR3 bases are TGTGCCAGCAGCTTGTGGAGCGGTAGCTACCAGCAGTACTTC. Its translation is CASSLWSGSYQQYF. Full variable domain (outside the CDR3, taken from reference TRBV13 and TRBJ2-7): AAGVIQSPRHLIKEKRETATLKCYPIPRHDTVYWYQQGPGQDPQFLISFYEKMQSDKGSIPDRFSAQQFSDYHSELNMSSLELGDSALYFCASSLWSGSYQQYFGPGTRLTVT.

The CDR3 DNA sequence: TGTGCCAGCATCTTCACAGGGTCTGAGCAGTTCTTC. Amino acids: CASIFTGSEQFF. The chain joins TRBV7-9 to TRBJ2-1; D perhaps matches TRBD1 (6 bases). The V end was cut by 7 bases, the J end by 9 bases, with 13 bases between. This CDR3 is built from 12 residues. CDR1 and CDR2 (germline): SEHNR, FQNEAQ (reference sequence).

The chain combines TRBV12-3 or TRBV12-4 with TRBJ2-1; 10 bases fit TRBD2. This CDR3 comprises 17 residues. Trimming cost V 6 bases and J 5 bases; bases outside gene matches: 13. The CDR3 region is CASRGGTSVMFDNEQFF. CDR3 nucleotides: TGTGCCAGCAGGGGTGGGACTAGCGTGATGTTTGACAATGAGCAGTTCTTC.

Ten or more counts support this clone. The CDR3 region has the DNA TGTGCCAGCACCCCGGGACAGCGGAATGAGCAGTTCTTC. Amino acids: CASTPGQRNEQFF. The chain combines TRBV12-3 or TRBV12-4 with TRBJ2-1; 7 positions agree with TRBD1. The CDR3 runs to 13 residues. V shed 7 bases and J 7 bases; nucleotides not matched to a gene: 7.

A remark on this clone: This may arise from a read error, as a much more abundant clone is one base away. Other nucleotide sequences in the sample specify the same CDR3. This chain connects TRBV5-1 to TRBJ1-4; TRBD1 matches 7 bases. With V trimmed by 3 bases and J by 4 bases, 6 bases remained unmatched. The germline V gene encodes CDR1 SGHRS and CDR2 YFSETQ. This CDR3 has 15 residues. CDR3 sequence: CASSSRTGGNEKLFF. The CDR3 DNA sequence: TGCGCCAGCAGCTCGCGGACAGGCGGTAATGAAAAACTGTTTTTT.

Worth noting for this clone: One end of the junction fails to match germline, which may point to a read error. The gene calls are TRBV9 and TRBJ2-4, with a tentative D call TRBD2 (6 bases). The CDR3 totals 17 residues. The germline gives CDR1 SGDLS, CDR2 YYNGEE. DNA of the CDR3: TGTGTCAGCAGCGGAGACGCTAGCGTGGGCTTCACAAACATTCAGTACTTC. Amino acids: CVSSGDASVGFTNIQYF.

In its sample, this clone was seen many times. This specimen includes other DNA sequences encoding the same CDR3. The CDR3 region has the DNA TGCGCCAGCAGCCAAGATGGGGGGCACACCGGGGAGCTGTTTTTT. Translated: CASSQDGGHTGELFF. The rearrangement links TRBV4-3 to TRBJ2-2; either TRBD1 or TRBD2 may supply D (6 bases each). Germline CDR1 LGHNA, CDR2 YSLEER. Trimming left V 0 bases short and J 3 bases short, with 8 bases between. This CDR3 region has 15 residues.

The table lists this clone with a few counts. The rearrangement joins TRBV20-1 to TRBJ2-1; no clear D. CDR1 DFQATT and CDR2 SNEGSKA come from the germline V gene (reference sequence). The CDR3 consists of 14 residues. V was pared by 3 bases and J by 6 bases, with 15 bases between. CDR3 in amino acids: CSARGEEAFNEQFF. The DNA for the CDR3 is TGCAGTGCTAGGGGTGAAGAGGCTTTCAATGAGCAGTTCTTC.

In this sample, this clone turned up a few times. The chain is built from TRBV6-1 and TRBJ2-7; 13 bases align to TRBD2. This CDR3 has 17 amino acids. The trim removed 5 bases at V and 7 bases at J, leaving 14 bases unmatched. CDR1 and CDR2 (germline): MNHNS, SASEGT. In nucleotides, the CDR3 is TGTGCCAGCAGTCAGACTAGCGGGGGGAGGGTTCTTATAGAGCAGTACTTC. Protein: CASSQTSGGRVLIEQYF.

This clone was seen more than once but under ten times. The chain couples TRBV5-1 to TRBJ1-1; a weak D match, TRBD1 (5 bases). This CDR3 is built from 16 residues. Germline V gene data show CDR1 as SGHRS and CDR2 as YFSETQ. V lost 4 bases, J lost 5 bases, and 21 bases lay in between. The CDR3 reads CASSGGDTWLGTEAFF. The CDR3 nucleotides read TGCGCCAGCAGCGGGGGTGACACCTGGTTGGGGACTGAAGCTTTCTTT.